The present entry profiles one TCR beta chain with its context. These data belong to a study of T-cell reconstitution after alpha-beta-depleted transplantation in children. Preparation of the TCRbeta library was carried out with unique molecular identifiers. TCRdb fed the PCR reads into MiXCR, producing one record per CDR3 protein. This table has 500,000 or so distinct CDR3 sequences, over 25% appearing once. The CDR3 is made up of 14 amino acids. The trim removed 8 bases at V and 4 bases at J, leaving 3 bases unmatched. Germline V gene sequence: CDR1 MNHNS, CDR2 SASEGT. Material: PBMCs from the stem cell graft donor, obtained from the stem cell graft. V gene TRBV6-1 combines with J gene TRBJ2-2; 11 bases are shared with TRBD2. This clonotype was obtained from a human donor who donated a stem cell graft to a child with aplastic anemia. The CDR3: CASGTSGGTGELFF. DNA of the CDR3: TGTGCCAGCGGGACTAGCGGCGGCACCGGGGAGCTGTTTTTT.